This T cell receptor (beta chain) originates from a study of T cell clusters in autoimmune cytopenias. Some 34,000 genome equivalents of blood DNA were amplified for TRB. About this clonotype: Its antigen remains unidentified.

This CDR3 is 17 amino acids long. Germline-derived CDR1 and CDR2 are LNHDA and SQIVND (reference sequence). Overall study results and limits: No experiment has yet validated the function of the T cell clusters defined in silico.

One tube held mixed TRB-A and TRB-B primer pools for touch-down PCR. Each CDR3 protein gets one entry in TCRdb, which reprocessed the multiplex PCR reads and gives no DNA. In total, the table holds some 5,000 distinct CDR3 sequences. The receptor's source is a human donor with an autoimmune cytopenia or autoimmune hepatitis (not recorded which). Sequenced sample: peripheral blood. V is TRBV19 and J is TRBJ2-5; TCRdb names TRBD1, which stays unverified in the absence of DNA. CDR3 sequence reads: CASSTGGDRVSQETQYF.